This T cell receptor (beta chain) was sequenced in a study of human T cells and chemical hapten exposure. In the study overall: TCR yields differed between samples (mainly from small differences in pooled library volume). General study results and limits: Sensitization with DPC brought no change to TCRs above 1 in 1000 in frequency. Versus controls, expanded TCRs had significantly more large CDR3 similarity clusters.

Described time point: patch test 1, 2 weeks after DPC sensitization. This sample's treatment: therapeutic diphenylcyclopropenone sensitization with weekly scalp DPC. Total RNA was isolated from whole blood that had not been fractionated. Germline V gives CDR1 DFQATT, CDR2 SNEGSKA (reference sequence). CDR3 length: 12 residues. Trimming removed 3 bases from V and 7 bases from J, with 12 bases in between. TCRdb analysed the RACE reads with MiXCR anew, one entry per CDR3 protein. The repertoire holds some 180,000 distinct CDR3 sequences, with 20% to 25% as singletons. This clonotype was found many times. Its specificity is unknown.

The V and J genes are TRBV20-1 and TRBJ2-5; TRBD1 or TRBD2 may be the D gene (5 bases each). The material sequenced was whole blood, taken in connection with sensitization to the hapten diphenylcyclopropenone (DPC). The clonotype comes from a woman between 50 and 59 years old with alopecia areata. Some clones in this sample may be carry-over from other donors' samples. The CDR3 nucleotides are TGCAGTGCTAGGGGGACGGAGCGGACCCAGTACTTC. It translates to CSARGTERTQYF.